Below are 9 T cell receptor beta chains sequenced from a single sample in a study of cytomegalovirus exposure and HLA in healthy donors. PCR employed 60 Vbeta and 13 Jbeta primers. Profiled with immunoSEQ multiplex PCR; TCRdb holds only in-frame clones, not every one. The sample includes about 170,000 clones, 80% of them seen just once. Sequencing used PBMCs. These receptors originate from a woman aged 45-65 years in good health and CMV-seropositive.

The chain carries TRBV5-5 and TRBJ2-3, with a weak D call TRBD1 (6 bases). The V gene's germline CDR1 is SGHKS and CDR2 YYEKEE (reference sequence). V lost 4 bases and J 1 base, leaving 13 bases between the germline ends. The CDR3 runs to 15 residues. The CDR3 sequence is CASSQDRPRTDTQYF. CDR3 sequence (DNA): TGTGCCAGCAGCCAAGACAGGCCCCGCACAGATACGCAGTATTTT. The entire variable domain, with the rest obtained from reference TRBV5-5 and TRBJ2-3, is as follows: DAGVTQSPTHLIKTRGQQVTLRCSPISGHKSVSWYQQVLGQGPQFIFQYYEKEERGRGNFPDRFSARQFPNYSSELNVNALLLGDSALYLCASSQDRPRTDTQYFGPGTRLTVL.

The chain is built from TRBV7-2 and TRBJ2-3; possible D gene TRBD2, 6 bases. The CDR3 totals 17 residues. CDR1 is SGHTA, CDR2 FQGNSA, per germline. V gave up 4 bases and J gave up 2 bases, with 19 bases separating them. CDR3 bases: TGTGCCAGCAGCTGGGCCATTAGCGGAGGGGACACAGATACGCAGTATTTT. Encoded protein: CASSWAISGGDTDTQYF.

This clone was found a few times. V is TRBV7-6 and J is TRBJ1-3; 11 bases align to TRBD1. J was trimmed by 1 base and V by 2 bases; bases with no gene match: 13. Germline V lookup: CDR1 SGHVS, CDR2 FNYEAQ. The CDR3 is 20 amino acids. The CDR3 spells CASSLRGQGAIPGSGNTIYF. CDR3 sequence (DNA): TGTGCCAGCAGCTTAAGAGGACAGGGGGCGATACCCGGTTCTGGAAACACCATATATTTT.

The table lists this clone with a few counts. The V gene is TRBV15, the J gene TRBJ2-1; 10 bases agree with TRBD1. Germline CDR1 reads LNHNV; CDR2 reads YYDKDF (reference sequence). CDR3 length: 15 amino acids. Unmatched junction bases numbered 10, after V lost 6 bases and J lost 8 bases. This CDR3 is CATSFGQGGLDEQFF. The DNA for the CDR3 is TGTGCCACCAGTTTCGGACAGGGGGGTTTGGATGAGCAGTTCTTC.

The rearrangement joins TRBV7-8 to TRBJ1-3; D unresolved. CDR3 size: 16 residues. Germline CDR1 and CDR2: SGHVS and FQNEAQ. V was cut by 1 base and J by 0 bases, with 10 bases left in between. CDR3 region: CASSLVSFLSGNTIYF. The CDR3 bases are TGTGCCAGCAGCTTAGTTAGCTTTCTCTCTGGAAACACCATATATTTT.

This chain joins TRBV18 and TRBJ2-7; 7 bases map to TRBD2. Trimming removed 2 bases from V and 3 bases from J; junction bases left unmatched: 10. Germline CDR1 and CDR2: KGHSH and LQKENI. The CDR3 extends over 16 amino acids. CDR3 sequence reads: CASSPTIAGFYYEQYF. CDR3 in DNA: TGTGCCAGCTCACCAACGATAGCGGGTTTTTACTACGAGCAGTACTTC. Using reference TRBV18 and TRBJ2-7 for the parts outside the CDR3, the full variable domain is NAGVMQNPRHLVRRRGQEARLRCSPMKGHSHVYWYRQLPEEGLKFMVYLQKENIIDESGMPKERFSAEFPKEGPSILRIQQVVRGDSAAYFCASSPTIAGFYYEQYFGPGTRLTVT.

The CDR3 loop is CASTTGERSYTF. CDR3 in DNA: TGTGCCAGCACCACAGGGGAACGTAGCTACACCTTC. This rearrangement joins TRBV7-2 to TRBJ1-2, with 7 nucleotides matching TRBD1. Losses at the gene ends were 7 bases for V and 9 bases for J; bases not matched to a gene: 8. This CDR3 has 12 amino acids. Germline-derived CDR1 and CDR2 are SGHTA and FQGNSA.

This chain links TRBV12-5 with TRBJ2-1; 10 positions match TRBD2. Trimming cost V 1 base and J 7 bases; bases outside gene matches: 7. Germline V gives CDR1 LGHNT, CDR2 FRNRAP. The CDR3 spans 16 residues. CDR3 amino acids: CASGLGLAGGRNEQFF. CDR3 in DNA: TGTGCTAGTGGTTTGGGTTTAGCGGGGGGCCGGAATGAGCAGTTCTTC.

The rearrangement uses TRBV30 and TRBJ2-5; D unresolved. The DNA matches TRBJ2-7 better at its end, which makes the J call doubtful. Germline V lookup: CDR1 GTSNPN, CDR2 SVGIG (reference sequence). The CDR3 sequence is 14 residues long. This chain's CDR3 is CAWSVGPLSYEQYF. The CDR3 nucleotides read TGTGCCTGGAGTGTTGGGCCCCTCTCCTACGAGCAGTACTTC.